Described below is a single T cell receptor (beta chain) sequence and its context. The antigen it binds to is not known. No qualities accompany the bases; no much larger clone lies one base away. From the germline V gene (reference sequence), CDR1 is SEHNR and CDR2 is FQNEAQ. Deletion took 0 bases off V and 5 bases off J, with a span of 13 bases between the germline ends. The CDR3 contains 15 residues, cysteine and phenylalanine counted. Only the CDR3 portion is preserved as DNA: 45 bases, with reading frame beginning at the first base. Reading the label with the study, this specimen's treatment or condition is: live attenuated yellow fever vaccine strain. A standard Ficoll-Paque protocol was used to isolate PBMCs from peripheral blood. Dynabeads CD4 and CD8 positive selection kits were used to isolate CD4 and CD8 T-cell fractions. TriZol was used to extract RNA from bulk PBMCs, from CD4 and CD8 fractions, and from dextramer-positive and dextramer-negative fractions.

This specimen belongs to a study of T cells after yellow fever vaccination (dated by TCRdb to between 2018 and 2021). Background on the whole study: The SMART-Seq v4 Ultra Low Input RNA kit was used to prepare libraries from fractions with low cell numbers. To track T-cell clones before and after primary and booster YFV17D yellow fever vaccination, bulk TCR alpha and beta repertoires were sequenced longitudinally. Bulk PBMC replicates and cell subsets were isolated from blood drawn at multiple timepoints before and after both primary and secondary immunization. Two healthy male donors, one aged 18 to 30 and one aged 30 to 40 years, made up the cohort.

Results and caveats for the whole study, not just this receptor: Computational filtering was required because FACS-sorted repertoires could contain abundant contaminating clonotypes from the bulk population. Because only a couple of donors were included in the study, the extent to which the findings can be generalized is limited. After the booster, most clones that had expanded after primary vaccination were detected again (over 95% of CD4 and about 88% of CD8), suggesting broad maintenance of memory. Compared with the primary T-cell response, the secondary T-cell response was weaker but faster, peaking on day 5 rather than day 15. A small share of clonotypes was detected in both CD4 and CD8 compartments, with the overlap likely arising from convergent recombination.

TCR cDNA was synthesized by 5'RACE template switching, which introduced a universal primer site and unique molecular identifiers. Priming of cDNA synthesis was performed from both the TCR alpha and TCR beta constant segments. Library amplification used two PCR steps, and the second PCR step added sample barcodes and sequencing adapters. Sequencing of libraries was done on Illumina HiSeq 2500 (2x100 bp) or NovaSeq (2x150 bp). The source study handled its data this way. Demultiplexing of reads and collapsing into UMI consensus sequences were performed with MIGEC, and V(D)J alignment was carried out with MiXCR. Vaccine-responding clonotypes were defined with edgeR using replicate PBMC samples, requiring FDR below 0.01 and a log2 fold change above 5 up to day 15. Each bulk clonotype was labeled CD4 or CD8 based on which sequenced repertoire, CD4 or CD8, contained the clonotype at higher abundance. TCRdb itself trimmed the public reads at Q25 with fastp, ran MiXCR and retained productive beta chains. Identical CDR3 protein sequences are pooled into one entry, listed with their most common genes and DNA. The authors' filters were not applied to this entry. The sample table shows about 260,000 distinct CDR3 sequences, and 10% to 15% are seen once. The biggest ten clones account for roughly 0.5% of the sample.

The chain couples TRBV7-9 to TRBJ2-5; no D gene can be assigned with confidence. The material sequenced was CD4+ T cells sorted from PBMCs, taken 45 days after the yellow fever booster vaccination. The receptor's source is a young man who received the YFV17D yellow fever vaccine. The CDR3: CASSLAESLGETQYF. The sequenced DNA is TGTGCCAGCAGCTTAGCGGAATCCCTGGGGGAGACCCAGTACTTC.